Listed below are T cell receptor beta chains from one sample, sequenced in a study of Ad26.COV2.S vaccination and SARS-CoV-2 variants. Only in-frame clones appear in the TCRdb table, and some are missing; sequencing was by immunoSEQ multiplex PCR. The data hold about 350,000 clones, with 85% observed a single time. The input for sequencing was peripheral blood, taken in a trial of Ad26.COV2.S vaccine versus placebo. These TCRs come from a person between 18 and 60 years old who received the Ad26.COV2.S COVID-19 vaccine or a placebo. Each CDR3 is given with its conserved first and last residue.

J gene	V gene	CDR3 protein
TRBJ2-5	TRBV3-1/TRBV3-2	CASSQAGTSGGRGTQYF
TRBJ2-2	TRBV5-1	CASSRRGELFF
TRBJ2-1	TRBV11-2	CASSPGLAGFYNEQFF
TRBJ2-3	TRBV4-3	CASSQEGPAQRGRDTQYF
TRBJ2-3	TRBV5-1	CASSLATSGGAATDTQYF
TRBJ1-3	TRBV4-2	CASSPKGDRLGNTIYF
TRBJ2-7	TRBV9	CASSVGQGGAYEQYF
TRBJ1-2	TRBV2	CASRAGQQFYGYTF
TRBJ2-2	TRBV5-8	CASRSRVTGELFF
TRBJ2-2	TRBV12-5	CASGLAGGTGELFF
TRBJ2-2	TRBV5-4	CASSPGTGEGRELFF
TRBJ2-3	TRBV27	CASSFPPGTDTQYF
TRBJ1-2	TRBV6-2/TRBV6-3	CASSYAAGHIGYTF
TRBJ1-6	TRBV27	CASLTGGSPLHF
TRBJ2-3	TRBV28	CASTGQRARVF
TRBJ2-7	TRBV7-2	CASSRVGYEQYF
TRBJ1-2	TRBV6-2/TRBV6-3	CASSTGGRYGYTF
TRBJ1-2	TRBV27	CASSSFPINYGYTF
TRBJ2-1	TRBV9	CASSPRGLAGGENEQFF
TRBJ1-2	TRBV19	CASSIAGTMEQHGYTF
TRBJ1-2	TRBV9	CASSVVPENYGYTF
TRBJ2-1	TRBV5-4	CASKPSGSSNEQFF
TRBJ2-7	TRBV5-8	CASSLVQHSYEQYF
TRBJ2-7	TRBV29-1	CSVDSSGSSYEQYF
TRBJ2-7	TRBV5-5	CASSFPLSYEQYF
TRBJ2-2	TRBV30	CAWSPPGLAGERFGTGELFF
TRBJ1-2	TRBV3-1/TRBV3-2	CASSQTTGFGYTF
TRBJ2-3	TRBV5-1	CASSPQGGATDTQYF
TRBJ2-3	TRBV6-6	CASSQPGQRTDTQYF
TRBJ2-1	TRBV7-6	CASSLGRGRYNEQFF
TRBJ2-5	TRBV28	CASSLGQAKETQYF
TRBJ2-1	TRBV27	CASSLSRDNEQFF
TRBJ1-5	TRBV6-2/TRBV6-3	CASSYSVQGGDQPQHF
TRBJ2-7	TRBV11-2	CASSPRGRNEQYF
TRBJ1-1	TRBV27	CASSRRTGDAEAFF
TRBJ2-7	TRBV7-2	CASSFQVSYEQYF
TRBJ2-5	TRBV6-5	CASSYATSGVKTQYF
TRBJ2-1	TRBV15	CATSATGPLNNEQFF
TRBJ2-2	TRBV5-4	CASSPSGRDNHRELFF
TRBJ2-7	TRBV28	CASSFTLDGLVYEQYF
TRBJ2-3	TRBV4-3	CASSLSGTGNTDTQYF
TRBJ2-7	TRBV4-3	CASSQGWSRLFSYEQYF
TRBJ2-7	TRBV11-2	CASRVWTLRSGYEQYF
TRBJ2-1	TRBV7-2	CASSLVPSNEQFF
TRBJ1-4	TRBV4-2	CASSQVSSSGGEKLFF
TRBJ2-7	TRBV18	CASSPLGLRVDEQYF
TRBJ1-5	TRBV27	CASSLNRGSNQPQHF
TRBJ2-3	TRBV3-1/TRBV3-2	CASSHRWADTQYF
TRBJ1-3	TRBV5-1	CASSADRTGGNTIYF